The present TCR beta chain was sequenced within a study of CD8 T cells in ankylosing spondylitis. General study results and limits: A motif of 7 to 9 highly homologous TCR beta variants was seen as apparently characteristic of ankylosing spondylitis blood. Matched ankylosing spondylitis synovial fluid reportedly contained a significantly enriched population of disease-linked clones. Those disease-linked clones were CD8+; they were also relatively rare in peripheral blood.

With respect to this clonotype: Its specificity is not known.

This CDR3 is built from 14 residues. The V end lost 1 base, the J end lost 6 bases, and 9 bases lay between the germline ends. From germline, CDR1 is LGHDT and CDR2 YNNKEL (reference sequence). TCRdb re-called the 5' RACE reads with MiXCR, one entry per CDR3 protein. The sample carries a few hundred thousand distinct CDR3 sequences, roughly 8% recorded once. Source material: blood, either unsorted or a sorted T cell fraction (not recorded which). The TCR originated in a male donor with ankylosing spondylitis. V usage is TRBV3-1 and J usage is TRBJ2-2; no firm D call. The CDR3 region is CASSQVQGSGELFF. The CDR3 bases are TGTGCCAGCAGCCAAGTGCAAGGGTCCGGGGAGCTGTTTTTT. Drawing the rest from reference TRBV3-1 and TRBJ2-2, the complete variable domain is DTAVSQTPKYLVTQMGNDKSIKCEQNLGHDTMYWYKQDSKKFLKIMFSYNNKELIINETVPNRFSPKSPDKAHLNLHINSLELGDSAVYFCASSQVQGSGELFFGEGSRLTVL.